The 32 T cell receptor beta chains reported below all come from one sample, sequenced in a study of blood T cell repertoires in COVID-19. TCRdb's table, derived via immunoSEQ multiplex PCR, lists solely in-frame clones and lacks some. Of 110,000 or so clones listed, about 85% are singletons. The sample comprised peripheral blood. The receptors originated from a man aged 45 to 65 with acute or convalescent COVID-19.

The V call is TRBV25-1, the J call TRBJ1-2; 8 bases map to TRBD1. This CDR3 has 13 residues. The J segment lost 4 bases and the V segment lost 6 bases, leaving 4 bases of the junction unmatched. Germline CDR1 is MGHDK and CDR2 is SYGVNS. The CDR3 reads CASRGQATYGYTF. Here the CDR3 DNA reads TGTGCCAGCAGGGGACAGGCCACCTATGGCTACACCTTC.

The chain is built from TRBV3-1 (or the pseudogene TRBV3-2) and TRBJ2-5; maybe TRBD2 (5 bases). The V gene lost 3 bases and the J gene lost 1 base, with 12 bases spanning the gap. CDR3 length: 15 amino acids. Germline V lookup: CDR1 LGHDT, CDR2 YNNKEL (reference sequence). The CDR3, as DNA: TGTGCCAGCAGCCACGGCGGGTTGGCCCAAGAGACCCAGTACTTC. It codes for CASSHGGLAQETQYF.

The chain couples TRBV28 to TRBJ1-6; 9 positions agree with TRBD1. The CDR3 runs to 18 residues. The trim removed 0 bases at V and 5 bases at J, leaving 8 bases unmatched. Germline V gene lookup returns CDR1 MDHEN and CDR2 SYDVKM. CDR3 coding DNA: TGTGCCAGCAGTTTATGGCCTCCGGGACAGGGTAATAATTCACCCCTCCACTTT. Its translation is CASSLWPPGQGNNSPLHF.

CDR3 bases: TGTGCCAGCAGTGCCCAGCCGCGGGGGAACCAAGAGACCCAGTACTTC. It encodes CASSAQPRGNQETQYF. The chain recombines TRBV6-1 with TRBJ2-5; the match to TRBD2 covers 7 bases. V shed 4 bases and J 0 bases; nucleotides not matched to a gene: 8. The CDR3 spans 16 residues. Germline-derived CDR1 and CDR2 are MNHNS and SASEGT.

The V gene is TRBV11-2, the J gene TRBJ2-5, with a tentative D call TRBD1 (6 bases). The germline V gene encodes CDR1 SGHAT and CDR2 FQNNGV. The length of the CDR3 is 14 residues. The V gene lost 6 bases and the J gene lost 2 bases, with 13 bases spanning the gap. In DNA form, the CDR3 reads TGTGCCAGCAGTTTACATCAGGGGCAAGAGACCCAGTACTTC. It codes for CASSLHQGQETQYF.

This chain uses TRBV9 with TRBJ2-6; D may be TRBD2 (6 bases). This CDR3 has 18 amino acids. Per germline, CDR1 SGDLS and CDR2 YYNGEE. Trimming stripped 4 bases from V and 0 bases from J, with 17 bases between. The CDR3, as DNA: TGTGCCAGCAGCCCCCACGGGGGACTGAGCTCTGGGGCCAACGTCCTGACTTTC. This encodes CASSPHGGLSSGANVLTF. Complete variable domain (other parts from reference TRBV9 and TRBJ2-6): DSGVTQTPKHLITATGQRVTLRCSPRSGDLSVYWYQQSLDQGLQFLIQYYNGEERAKGNILERFSAQQFPDLHSELNLSSLELGDSALYFCASSPHGGLSSGANVLTFGAGSRLTVL.

This clone was seen more than once but under ten times. The genes are TRBV12-5 and TRBJ1-5; possible D gene TRBD1, 6 bases. CDR1 is LGHNT and CDR2 is FRNRAP in the germline V gene. V lost 4 bases, J lost 0 bases, and 13 bases lay in between. There are 16 residues in the CDR3. The CDR3 DNA sequence: TGTGCTAGTGGTTCCCCGACAGGTATTAGCAATCAGCCCCAGCATTTT. Amino acids: CASGSPTGISNQPQHF.

The chain carries TRBV10-3 and TRBJ2-3; TRBD2 aligns across 7 bases. Germline V lookup: CDR1 ENHRY, CDR2 SYGVKD. The CDR3 has 16 amino acids. The V segment lost 2 bases and the J segment 2 bases; nucleotides outside the gene matches: 7. DNA for the CDR3: TGTGCCATCAGTGAGCCAAGACTAGCTCCCACAGATACGCAGTATTTT. This encodes CAISEPRLAPTDTQYF.

CDR3 coding DNA: TGTGCCAGCAGTGAAGCACGATACGGCGGGGAGCTGTTTTTT. Translating gives CASSEARYGGELFF. This chain uses TRBV25-1 with TRBJ2-2; D is unclear. V was trimmed by 2 bases and J by 7 bases, leaving 11 bases between them. The CDR3 has 14 amino acids. Germline values: CDR1 MGHDK, CDR2 SYGVNS.

This chain joins TRBV3-1 (or the pseudogene TRBV3-2) and TRBJ2-7; 15 bases agree with TRBD2. Trimming removed 1 base from V and 7 bases from J; junction bases left unmatched: 2. The CDR3 has 15 amino acids. Germline CDR1 reads LGHDT; CDR2 reads YNNKEL (reference sequence). The CDR3 sequence: CASSQVGTSGGEQYF. The CDR3 region has the DNA TGTGCCAGCAGCCAAGTAGGGACTAGCGGGGGGGAGCAGTACTTC.

The chain is built from TRBV5-4 and TRBJ2-5; TRBD2 matches 11 bases. The CDR3 spans 17 residues. The V gene's germline CDR1 is SGHNT and CDR2 YYREEE (reference sequence). V lost 3 bases, J lost 5 bases, and 12 bases stayed unmatched. The CDR3 nucleotides are TGTGCCAGCAGCTCGAAGGGTCTAGCGGGGGGCGGGGAGACCCAGTACTTC. Encoded protein: CASSSKGLAGGGETQYF.

The CDR3 region has the DNA TGCGCCAGCAGCTCGGGACAGGGAAACACCGGGGAGCTGTTTTTT. Translation: CASSSGQGNTGELFF. The gene calls are TRBV5-1 and TRBJ2-2, with 9 positions matching TRBD1. The CDR3 runs to 15 residues. Trimming cost V 3 bases and J 2 bases; bases outside gene matches: 2. The V gene's germline CDR1 is SGHRS and CDR2 YFSETQ.

The rearrangement links TRBV14 to TRBJ1-1; D gene ambiguous. The V gene's germline CDR1 is SGHDN and CDR2 FVKESK. This CDR3 has 13 amino acids. Trimming took 2 bases from V and 4 from J, leaving 8 bases between them. CDR3 amino acids: CASSQILITEAFF. The DNA of the CDR3 is TGTGCCAGCAGCCAAATACTCATCACTGAAGCTTTCTTT.

The table lists this clone with a count of one. The chain links TRBV7-6 to TRBJ2-2; the match to TRBD1 covers 10 bases. This CDR3 has 15 residues. Germline V lookup: CDR1 SGHVS, CDR2 FNYEAQ. The V segment lost 3 bases and the J segment 7 bases; nucleotides outside the gene matches: 5. The chain's CDR3 is CASSFRDRGVGELFF. DNA of the CDR3: TGTGCCAGCAGCTTCCGGGACAGGGGCGTCGGGGAGCTGTTTTTT.

CDR3 region: CASSRGQASEQYF. CDR3 DNA sequence: TGCGCCAGCAGTCGGGGACAGGCAAGCGAGCAGTACTTC. The gene calls are TRBV10-1 and TRBJ2-7; 8 bases fit TRBD1. Trimming cost V 5 bases and J 6 bases; bases outside gene matches: 6. This CDR3 has 13 amino acids. Germline V gives CDR1 WNHNN, CDR2 SYGVQD (reference sequence).

The rearrangement uses TRBV5-8 and TRBJ1-2; 8 bases agree with TRBD1. This CDR3 contains 14 residues. Germline CDR1 is SGHTS and CDR2 is YDEGEE. With V trimmed by 0 bases and J by 8 bases, 6 bases remained unmatched. The chain's CDR3 is CASSLGLQGAGYTF. CDR3 in DNA: TGTGCCAGCAGCTTGGGACTCCAGGGGGCCGGCTACACCTTC.

This sequence joins TRBV27 and TRBJ2-7; D possibly corresponds to TRBD2 (6 bases). The CDR3 extends over 15 amino acids. Germline CDR1 reads MNHEY; CDR2 reads SMNVEV (reference sequence). V lost 5 bases and J lost 6, with 20 bases in between. CDR3 sequence: CASSPPVTGVSEQYF. CDR3 sequence (DNA): TGTGCCAGCAGTCCCCCTGTTACGGGAGTGTCCGAGCAGTACTTC.

The chain combines TRBV28 with TRBJ2-7; 8 bases map to TRBD2. Germline values: CDR1 MDHEN, CDR2 SYDVKM. The CDR3 totals 13 residues. V was pared by 10 bases and J by 2 bases, with 7 bases of the junction left unmatched. CDR3 sequence reads: CATGGTLPYEQYF. CDR3 nucleotides: TGTGCCACGGGGGGGACTTTACCCTACGAGCAGTACTTC.

V is TRBV3-1 (or the pseudogene TRBV3-2) and J is TRBJ2-7; 7 positions match TRBD2. CDR3 size: 14 residues. CDR1 and CDR2 from the germline V gene are LGHDT and YNNKEL (reference sequence). V was clipped by 1 base and J by 4 bases; unmatched bases: 4. The CDR3 sequence: CASSQGPGGYEQYF. CDR3 sequence (DNA): TGTGCCAGCAGCCAAGGGCCGGGGGGATACGAGCAGTACTTC.

This chain joins TRBV2 and TRBJ1-5; 7 bases map to TRBD1. The CDR3 spans 14 residues. Trimming at V came to 6 bases and at J to 2 bases, leaving 4 bases not matched to a gene. The germline gives CDR1 SNHLY, CDR2 FYNNEI. Written as DNA, the CDR3 is TGTGCCAGCAGCCCCGACAGGGGCAATCAGCCCCAGCATTTT. It is translated as CASSPDRGNQPQHF. The complete variable domain, with remaining parts taken from reference TRBV2 and TRBJ1-5, reads EPEVTQTPSHQVTQMGQEVILRCVPISNHLYFYWYRQILGQKVEFLVSFYNNEISEKSEIFDDQFSVERPDGSNFTLKIRSTKLEDSAMYFCASSPDRGNQPQHFGDGTRLSIL.

V and J are TRBV5-1 and TRBJ2-7; TRBD2 matches at 9 bases. V trimming: 4 bases; J trimming: 5 bases; junction bases outside the gene matches: 7. Germline CDR1 and CDR2: SGHRS and YFSETQ. The CDR3 runs to 14 residues. This CDR3 reads CASSPIAGAHEQYF. The CDR3 DNA follows: TGCGCCAGCAGCCCCATAGCGGGAGCCCACGAGCAGTACTTC. Supplemented by reference TRBV5-1 and TRBJ2-7, the full variable domain reads KAGVTQTPRYLIKTRGQQVTLSCSPISGHRSVSWYQQTPGQGLQFLFEYFSETQRNKGNFPGRFSGRQFSNSRSEMNVSTLELGDSALYLCASSPIAGAHEQYFGPGTRLTVT.

The chain recombines TRBV30 with TRBJ1-5; the D gene is possibly TRBD1 (5 bases). CDR1 is GTSNPN, CDR2 SVGIG, per germline (reference sequence). The ends were cut back, 0 bases at V and 1 base at J, with 10 bases in the middle. There are 15 residues in the CDR3. CDR3 amino acids: CAWSVGEKSNQPQHF. Here the CDR3 DNA reads TGTGCCTGGAGTGTAGGGGAAAAGAGCAATCAGCCCCAGCATTTT.

This clone showed up just once. V and J are TRBV11-3 and TRBJ1-2, with D maybe TRBD1 (5 bases). CDR1 and CDR2 from the germline V gene are SGHNT and YENEEA. The CDR3 extends over 13 amino acids. V was pared by 6 bases and J by 4 bases, with 12 bases between. The CDR3: CASSRTGTYGYTF. The CDR3 coding sequence is TGTGCCAGCAGTCGTACAGGTACCTATGGCTACACCTTC.

The chain uses TRBV10-1 and TRBJ2-7; the D gene is possibly TRBD2 (5 bases). Germline CDR1 is WNHNN and CDR2 is SYGVQD (reference sequence). The length of the CDR3 is 13 residues. Trimming took 2 bases from V and 5 from J, leaving 10 bases between them. In DNA, the CDR3 is TGCGCCAGCAGTGAGGGAGGCGGTCACGAGCAGTACTTC. This translates into CASSEGGGHEQYF.

The chain employs TRBV2 and TRBJ1-5; 9 nucleotides line up with TRBD1. CDR1 is SNHLY and CDR2 is FYNNEI in the germline V gene. CDR3 size: 12 residues. V dropped 6 bases and J dropped 7; count of bases not matched to a gene: 1. The CDR3 DNA sequence: TGTGCCAGCAGAACAGGGGGCCAGCCCCAGCATTTT. It encodes CASRTGGQPQHF.

This clone came up a few times. The chain is built from TRBV19 and TRBJ1-5, with a tentative D call TRBD1 (5 bases). V was shortened by 5 bases and J by 3 bases, with 11 bases between the two germline ends. The CDR3 sequence is 14 residues long. Looked up from germline, CDR1 is LNHDA and CDR2 is SQIVND (reference sequence). CDR3 sequence reads: CASSPRGDNQPQHF. The CDR3, as DNA: TGTGCCAGTAGTCCGCGGGGGGACAATCAGCCCCAGCATTTT. The variable domain in full, completed from reference TRBV19 and TRBJ1-5, reads DGGITQSPKYLFRKEGQNVTLSCEQNLNHDAMYWYRQDPGQGLRLIYYSQIVNDFQKGDIAEGYSVSREKKESFPLTVTSAQKNPTAFYLCASSPRGDNQPQHFGDGTRLSIL.

This clone was found a few times. The chain carries TRBV5-1 and TRBJ2-5, with TRBD1 matching over 9 bases. This CDR3 has 14 residues. Germline V CDR1 and CDR2: SGHRS, YFSETQ. Losses at the gene ends were 4 bases for V and 5 bases for J; bases not matched to a gene: 6. CDR3 in amino acids: CASSGQGIRETQYF. CDR3 nucleotide sequence: TGCGCCAGCAGCGGACAGGGGATCCGGGAGACCCAGTACTTC.

The chain has TRBV11-1 and TRBJ2-2; perhaps TRBD2 as D (6 bases). The V end was cut by 5 bases, the J end by 7 bases, with 17 bases between. Germline lookup yields CDR1 SGHAT and CDR2 FQDESV (reference sequence). CDR3 length: 15 residues. CDR3: CASSLGLSRVGELFF. The CDR3 bases are TGTGCCAGCAGCCTGGGACTCTCCCGAGTCGGGGAGCTGTTTTTT.

The chain couples TRBV10-3 to TRBJ1-2; 9 nucleotides match TRBD1. The CDR3 length is 17 residues. The germline V gene has CDR1 ENHRY and CDR2 SYGVKD. J lost 6 bases, V lost 3 bases, and 14 bases had no gene match. CDR3 amino acids: CAISELIPGQGGHGYTF. The CDR3 bases are TGTGCCATCAGTGAACTTATCCCGGGACAGGGAGGACATGGCTACACCTTC.

The rearrangement links TRBV30 to TRBJ2-3; D possibly corresponds to TRBD2 (5 bases). Germline V gene lookup returns CDR1 GTSNPN and CDR2 SVGIG (reference sequence). The CDR3 length is 14 residues. V gave up 0 bases and J gave up 2 bases, with 9 bases separating them. For the CDR3, the DNA is TGTGCCTGGAGTGTCGGGGAGCACACAGATACGCAGTATTTT. Amino acids: CAWSVGEHTDTQYF.

V and J are TRBV11-3 and TRBJ2-5; TRBD2 matches 7 bases. From germline, CDR1 is SGHNT and CDR2 YENEEA. The CDR3 totals 14 residues. The V gene end was trimmed by 3 bases and the J gene end by 4 bases; junction bases not matched to a gene: 5. The CDR3 DNA sequence: TGTGCCAGCAGCTTTATCACTAGCGTAGAGACCCAGTACTTC. Translation gives CASSFITSVETQYF. Supplemented by reference TRBV11-3 and TRBJ2-5, the full variable domain reads EAGVVQSPRYKIIEKKQPVAFWCNPISGHNTLYWYLQNLGQGPELLIRYENEEAVDDSQLPKDRFSAERLKGVDSTLKIQPAELGDSAVYLCASSFITSVETQYFGPGTRLLVL.

CDR3 sequence (DNA): TGCGCCAGCAGCCCGGGAATTCCCTACGAGCAGTACTTC. The encoded protein is CASSPGIPYEQYF. The chain has TRBV5-1 and TRBJ2-7, with D tentatively TRBD2 (5 bases). CDR3 length: 13 residues. Germline CDR1 SGHRS, CDR2 YFSETQ. V was shortened by 4 bases and J by 2 bases, with 10 bases between the two germline ends.